This TCR beta chain emerged from a study of T cells in Graves' hyperthyroidism and ophthalmopathy. General study results and limits: Blood shared most expanded thyroid clonotypes above 0.001.

The length of the CDR3 is 13 residues. Germline V CDR1 and CDR2: SGHRS, YFSETQ. The V gene lost 0 bases and the J gene lost 1 base, with 5 bases spanning the gap. This clonotype was observed many times. The antigen remains unidentified. Template material for amplifying TCR beta CDR3 regions consisted of RNA transcripts. With the HTBI primer set, the TCR CDR3 went through a first round of RT-PCR. MiXCR was run by TCRdb on the multiplex PCR reads, yielding one entry per CDR3 protein. The sample includes approximately 690,000 distinct CDR3 sequences, about 20% of them seen just once. Diagnoses were established using clinical symptoms, serum thyroxine and TRAb, thyroid ultrasound and orbital computed tomography.

The receptor was isolated from a man in his thirties or forties with Graves' ophthalmopathy. The rearrangement joins TRBV5-1 to TRBJ2-7, with unresolved D. Sequencing was performed on blood. The CDR3 sequence is CASSLEASYEQYF. In DNA form, the CDR3 reads TGCGCCAGCAGCTTGGAGGCTTCCTACGAGCAGTACTTC.